The clone carrying this T cell receptor beta chain was counted between two and nine times. Trimming took 0 bases from V and 7 from J, leaving 9 bases between them. CDR3 length: 13 residues. CDR1 and CDR2 (germline): MNHEY, SMNVEV (reference sequence). PBMCs, at least 6.5 million per sample, were isolated. Primed by a sample-barcoded 5' primer and a J-beta primer mix, a second PCR proceeded for roughly 6 to 12 cycles. Per sample, CDR3-containing paired-end reads numbered at least 3 million. TCRdb analysed the 5' RACE reads with MiXCR anew, one entry per CDR3 protein. Counted here are some 700,000 distinct CDR3 sequences, around a fifth occurring once; the ten biggest clones make up 20% to 25%. The data are from a study of blood T cells in healthy people across ages.

Source material: blood. The TCR originated in a man aged 70 or older in good health. The chain recombines TRBV27 with TRBJ1-2; the D is unclear. CDR3 sequence (DNA): TGTGCCAGCAGTTTATCTGGAGAAGGTGGCTACACCTTC. Protein: CASSLSGEGGYTF.